Presented here are 14 T cell receptor beta chains from one specimen sequenced in a study of CD8+ T cells in alopecia areata. Sample treatment: oral pan-JAK inhibitor, 5-10 mg twice daily. Sequencing relied on a cDNA template that was reverse transcribed from extracted RNA. Clones were sequenced by immunoSEQ multiplex PCR, and TCRdb holds only the in-frame ones, with some missing. The table has over 150,000 clones, 50% to 65% seen once. The sample here was CD4+ T cells sorted from blood, taken at week 24, from a patient treated with tofacitinib. These receptors all stem from a human donor with alopecia areata.

This clone was detected only a few times. The gene calls are TRBV4-1 and TRBJ2-5; D call uncertain. CDR3 length equals 13 residues. Trimming stripped 3 bases from V and 9 bases from J, with 14 bases between. CDR1 is MGHRA, CDR2 YSYEKL, per germline. For the CDR3, the DNA is TGCGCCAGCAGCCAGATTCCGACTGGGGCCCAGTACTTC. Protein product: CASSQIPTGAQYF.

Comments on this clone: The same CDR3 also results from other DNA sequences found in this sample. This CDR3 reads CASSLAGELFF. CDR3 sequence (DNA): TGTGCCAGCAGTCTGGCCGGGGAGCTGTTTTTT. V gene TRBV28 combines with J gene TRBJ2-2; no firm D call. V was cut by 5 bases and J by 6 bases, with 4 bases left in between. This CDR3 has 11 residues. The germline V gene encodes CDR1 MDHEN and CDR2 SYDVKM.

The chain has TRBV15 and TRBJ1-6; the D is unclear. V lost 3 bases and J lost 8, with 11 bases in between. This CDR3 has 14 residues. Germline values: CDR1 LNHNV, CDR2 YYDKDF (reference sequence). This CDR3 is CATSRWERDSPLHF. The CDR3 DNA reads as TGTGCCACCAGCAGGTGGGAACGCGATTCACCCCTCCACTTT.

The count of this clone is one. The V and J genes are TRBV10-3 and TRBJ1-2, with no clear D. Germline V gene lookup returns CDR1 ENHRY and CDR2 SYGVKD. V lost 7 bases, J lost 4 bases, and 22 bases lay in between. This CDR3 is built from 16 residues. The CDR3 nucleotides read TGTGCCATCACCTCCGGACCAACAAGAGTTAGCTATGGCTACACCTTC. It yields the protein CAITSGPTRVSYGYTF.

J is TRBJ2-1 and V is TRBV29-1, with TRBD2 identical over 10 bases. Germline-derived CDR1 and CDR2 are SQVTM and ANQGSEA. The CDR3 loop spans 13 amino acids. V trimming: 5 bases; J trimming: 9 bases; junction bases outside the gene matches: 7. This CDR3 reads CSVRSGGATEQFF. The CDR3 bases are TGCAGCGTTCGGAGCGGGGGGGCTACTGAGCAGTTCTTC.

The chain has TRBV19 and TRBJ1-5; 11 bases are a match to TRBD1. Per germline, CDR1 LNHDA and CDR2 SQIVND (reference sequence). The CDR3 runs to 15 residues. V lost 10 bases to trimming and J lost 6 bases; unmatched junction nucleotides: 11. The CDR3 nucleotides read TGTGCCACCCAGCGAGGGACAGGGGGGGGTCAGCCCCAGCATTTT. This gives the protein CATQRGTGGGQPQHF. The whole variable domain, remainder taken from reference TRBV19 and TRBJ1-5, is DGGITQSPKYLFRKEGQNVTLSCEQNLNHDAMYWYRQDPGQGLRLIYYSQIVNDFQKGDIAEGYSVSREKKESFPLTVTSAQKNPTAFYLCATQRGTGGGQPQHFGDGTRLSIL.

The chain has TRBV4-1 and TRBJ2-2, with D possibly TRBD1 on 8 matching bases. V gave up 3 bases and J gave up 0 bases, with 14 bases separating them. CDR1 MGHRA and CDR2 YSYEKL come from the germline V gene. This CDR3 is built from 17 residues. For the CDR3, the DNA is TGCGCCAGCAGCCACGGACAGGGAGGGACGAACACCGGGGAGCTGTTTTTT. It specifies CASSHGQGGTNTGELFF.

This clone occurred a few times. The chain recombines TRBV10-3 with TRBJ2-5; a possible D gene is TRBD1 (5 bases). The CDR3 totals 12 residues. Germline V gene sequence: CDR1 ENHRY, CDR2 SYGVKD. V was clipped by 3 bases and J by 4 bases, with 6 bases between them. CDR3 coding DNA: TGTGCCATCAGTGATCAGGGAGAGACCCAGTACTTC. As protein: CAISDQGETQYF.

The chain recombines TRBV29-1 with TRBJ1-2, with a possible D match to TRBD1 (6 bases). Between the trimmed V and J ends, which lost 3 bases and 1 base, there was a span of 15 bases. CDR1 and CDR2 (germline): SQVTM, ANQGSEA. The CDR3 has 15 residues. The CDR3 DNA reads as TGCAGCGTTGATAAGGGACAAGTTGGTAACTATGGCTACACCTTC. This codes for CSVDKGQVGNYGYTF.

The V gene is TRBV23-1, the J gene TRBJ2-7, with D maybe TRBD1 (6 bases). TRBV23-1 is an ORF; its function is uncertain. The germline V and J ends were trimmed by 7 bases and 3 bases, with 13 bases remaining between them. The CDR3 is 13 amino acids. In nucleotides, the CDR3 is TGCGCCAGCAATCGAAACAGGGTCTACGAGCAGTACTTC. Translating gives CASNRNRVYEQYF.

The chain joins TRBV6-4 to TRBJ2-4, with 9 bases identical to TRBD1. Germline lookup yields CDR1 MRHNA and CDR2 SNTAGT. This CDR3 is 17 amino acids long. After removal of 11 bases from V and 3 bases from J, the junction contained 17 bases not matched to a gene. The CDR3 here is CAVQTGGWLCGKNIQYF. In DNA form, the CDR3 reads TGTGCCGTACAAACAGGGGGCTGGCTTTGTGGCAAAAACATTCAGTACTTC.

V usage is TRBV4-2 and J usage is TRBJ2-5, with D possibly matching TRBD2 (6 bases). V lost 6 bases, J lost 2 bases, and 10 bases lay in between. The CDR3 spans 13 residues. Germline V CDR1 and CDR2: LGHNA, YNFKEQ. CDR3 amino acids: CASRFAGQETQYF. In DNA form, the CDR3 reads TGTGCCAGCAGGTTCGCGGGGCAAGAGACCCAGTACTTC.

The gene calls are TRBV29-1 and TRBJ2-1; TRBD2 might be the D (6 bases). Deletions cut 7 bases from V and 4 bases from J, with 8 bases between. Per germline, CDR1 SQVTM and CDR2 ANQGSEA. The CDR3 loop spans 11 amino acids. CDR3 in amino acids: CSGGGYNEQFF. DNA for the CDR3: TGCAGCGGTGGAGGGTACAATGAGCAGTTCTTC.

The chain is built from TRBV5-1 and TRBJ2-7; 10 positions match TRBD1. The V segment lost 4 bases and the J segment 5 bases; nucleotides outside the gene matches: 9. The germline V gene has CDR1 SGHRS and CDR2 YFSETQ. The CDR3 runs to 15 residues. The DNA of the CDR3 is TGCGCCAGCAGCGCTTCTGGGACAGGGGTTAACGAGCAGTACTTC. As protein: CASSASGTGVNEQYF.